This TCR beta chain was sequenced for a study of blood T cell repertoires in COVID-19 (dated by TCRdb to about 2020). Broadly, across the study: Collaborator samples came from the United States, Italy and Spain and covered acute and convalescent phases of COVID-19. The material from the prospective study consisted of cDNA or gDNA derived from T cells, B-cell-depleted T cells, or PBMCs. Deeply sampled blood TCRbeta repertoires from subjects exposed to, actively infected with, or recovered from COVID-19 were included in the dataset. The repertoires were released in a freely available public database meant as a resource for research on the immune response to SARS-CoV-2. Samples came from the ongoing ImmuneRACE study (first 160 participants) plus 1,254 subjects from 6 global collaborators. A de-identified subject ID, COVID-19 status, age in years and sex were almost always included in the sample metadata. Where available, HLA class I and class II types were obtained from metadata supplied by the sample provider rather than from assay-based typing.

What the work shows at the level of the full study, not this receptor alone: Clinical and demographic metadata were provided uncurated, with the amount varying by source and participant.

With respect to this clone: It has no known antigen specificity. Within one base of it there is no much larger clone, and no base qualities were kept. The same CDR3 is also encoded by other DNA sequences in this sample.

Trimming leaves V shorter by 0 bases and J shorter by 10 bases, with the junction holding 5 bases beyond the gene matches. The CDR3 goes from the cysteine to the phenylalanine over 16 residues. Just the 48-base CDR3 DNA is kept, in frame starting at base 1. For CDR1 and CDR2, the germline V gene lists SGHRS and YFSETQ. The immunoSEQ Assay, a bias-controlled multiplex PCR, was used to amplify TCRbeta CDR3 regions from genomic DNA. In the paper's pipeline: Nucleated cell counts per sample were estimated from amplification of reference gene primers within the assay. To quantify the absolute abundance of each unique TCRbeta CDR3 rearrangement, sequence reads were collapsed and filtered. For each sample, productive Simpson clonality was calculated as the square root of Simpson's diversity index over productive rearrangements. The source is immuneACCESS, and TCRdb retained only in-frame sequences with V and J called. Part of the clones is not carried over; for the studies checked, unresolved V genes explain less than half of this, and the remainder is unexplained. V, J and clone size are taken as reported in that table, and D and trimming were inferred from the DNA itself. This sample has about 73,000 clones in its table, and roughly 83% of those were observed once. Around 2.3% of the sample comes from the top ten.

Each collaborating institution followed its own protocols to collect whole blood in K2EDTA tubes. Collaborator samples were shipped for TCRbeta analysis as frozen whole blood, isolated PBMCs, or DNA extracted from either sample type. This sequence was found in a man aged 80 or over with active or convalescent COVID-19. The sequence joins TRBV5-1 to TRBJ1-6, with TRBD1 identical over 12 junction bases. Input material: peripheral blood. The nucleotides are TGCGCCAGCAGCTTGGCCGGGGACAGGGGGCTGTCACCCCTCCACTTT. Translated, it gives CASSLAGDRGLSPLHF.